This T cell receptor beta chain was captured by sequencing in a study of control samples from healthy donors and cancer patients. Profiled with immunoSEQ multiplex PCR; TCRdb holds only in-frame clones, not every one. The data hold fewer than 300,000 clones, with about 80% observed a single time. The CDR3 is 12 residues long. The ends were cut back, 0 bases at V and 5 bases at J, with 7 bases in the middle. The germline V gene has CDR1 GTSNPN and CDR2 SVGIG (reference sequence). The TCR sequence derives from a woman aged 60 to 75 with lung cancer. J is TRBJ1-2 and V is TRBV30; D perhaps matches TRBD1 (5 bases). Source material: PBMCs. CDR3 coding DNA: TGTGCCTGGAGTGTGGGGGGATATGGCTACACCTTC. The encoded protein is CAWSVGGYGYTF.